These 31 T cell receptor beta chains were all obtained from the same sample, sequenced in a study of T cell responses to AZD1222 COVID-19 vaccine. Sequencing was performed with immunoSEQ multiplex PCR; in TCRdb, only in-frame clones are kept and a portion is missing. The profile shows some 150,000 clones, under 95% of them singletons. Source: peripheral blood, taken on day 0 of AZD1222 vaccination. The receptors here all came from an adult in good health.

This CDR3 is CASSLMTGGPWFF. CDR3 in DNA: TGTGCCAGCAGCTTGATGACGGGGGGGCCGTGGTTCTTC. The chain joins TRBV7-9 to TRBJ2-1, with 8 bases aligning to TRBD2. CDR1 and CDR2 (germline): SEHNR, FQNEAQ (reference sequence). The CDR3 runs to 13 residues. V shed 3 bases, J shed 15 bases, and the junction held 10 bases outside the gene matches.

The chain has TRBV9 and TRBJ1-5; no definite D call. Per germline, CDR1 SGDLS and CDR2 YYNGEE. CDR3 size: 14 residues. Trimming shortened V by 0 bases and J by 2 bases, and 6 bases separated the two germline ends. The CDR3 DNA sequence: TGTGCCAGCAGCGTAGGTGCCGGCAATCAGCCCCAGCATTTT. Translated, it gives CASSVGAGNQPQHF.

The chain joins TRBV6-1 to TRBJ1-2, with a weak D call TRBD1 (5 bases). The CDR3 is 15 amino acids. Trimming shortened V by 1 base and J by 5 bases, and 14 bases separated the two germline ends. The V gene's germline CDR1 is MNHNS and CDR2 SASEGT. Written as DNA, the CDR3 is TGTGCCAGCAGTGAAGGTTGGAGGGACCGGTATGGCTACACCTTC. Translating gives CASSEGWRDRYGYTF.

CDR3 loop: CASSVETRHFGGGNTIYF. CDR3 nucleotides: TGTGCCAGCAGCGTAGAGACCCGACACTTCGGCGGGGGAAACACCATATATTTT. The V and J genes are TRBV9 and TRBJ1-3; D remains ambiguous. The germline V gene has CDR1 SGDLS and CDR2 YYNGEE. With 0 bases removed from V and 4 bases from J, the gap between germline ends came to 20 bases. This CDR3 has 18 amino acids.

This clone was picked up a small number of times. The CDR3 loop reads CASSLKGTQPQHF. CDR3 sequence (DNA): TGTGCCAGTAGTCTAAAGGGCACCCAGCCCCAGCATTTT. The V and J genes are TRBV19 and TRBJ1-5, with D unclear. Germline CDR1 reads LNHDA; CDR2 reads SQIVND (reference sequence). CDR3 length: 13 amino acids. V lost 5 bases, J lost 7 bases, and 12 bases lay in between.

J is TRBJ2-1 and V is TRBV18; tentatively, D is TRBD1 (5 bases). This CDR3 contains 12 residues. The V gene's germline CDR1 is KGHSH and CDR2 LQKENI. Trimming left V 7 bases short and J 5 bases short, with 9 bases between. CDR3 region: CASWGYNNEQFF. Here the CDR3 DNA reads TGTGCCAGCTGGGGCTATAACAATGAGCAGTTCTTC.

In its sample, this clone was seen once. The V call is TRBV5-5, the J call TRBJ1-2, with TRBD1 matching 11 bases. CDR3 size: 16 residues. Trimming removed 4 bases from V and 8 bases from J; junction bases left unmatched: 13. Germline CDR1 reads SGHKS; CDR2 reads YYEKEE (reference sequence). The CDR3: CASSPGTGGILRGYTF. The CDR3 region has the DNA TGTGCCAGCAGCCCGGGGACAGGGGGAATCCTTCGCGGCTACACCTTC.

The chain links TRBV21-1 to TRBJ2-7; TRBD1, the table's D call, was not compared with the DNA. TRBV21-1 is an annotated pseudogene. This CDR3 region has 13 residues. The CDR3 region has the DNA TGTGCCAGCAGGTCACAGGGCCCCTACGAGCAGTACTTC. This translates into CASRSQGPYEQYF.

This clone was counted once. The J gene is TRBJ2-7, the V gene TRBV6-1, with 11 positions matching TRBD2. CDR3 length: 13 residues. With V trimmed by 1 base and J by 9 bases, 2 bases remained unmatched. Germline V lookup: CDR1 MNHNS, CDR2 SASEGT. DNA of the CDR3: TGTGCCAGCAGTGAAGGACTAGCGGGGACGCAGTACTTC. This encodes CASSEGLAGTQYF.

The chain employs TRBV11-1 and TRBJ2-7; D is ambiguous. Between the trimmed V and J ends, which lost 0 bases and 4 bases, there was a span of 10 bases. The CDR3 sequence is 14 residues long. Germline loops: CDR1 SGHAT, CDR2 FQDESV (reference sequence). The CDR3 bases are TGTGCCAGCAGCTTAGCGCAACTCATTTACGAGCAGTACTTC. It specifies CASSLAQLIYEQYF.

The chain uses TRBV5-6 and TRBJ1-6; D is ambiguous. The CDR3 length is 12 residues. From germline, CDR1 is SGHDT and CDR2 YYEEEE. Deletions cut 4 bases from V and 9 bases from J, with 8 bases between. This CDR3 reads CASSHRVSPLHF. Here the CDR3 DNA reads TGTGCCAGCAGCCACCGAGTTTCACCCCTCCACTTT.

The chain has TRBV6-1 and TRBJ1-2, with D unclear. This CDR3 has 15 amino acids. The germline gives CDR1 MNHNS, CDR2 SASEGT. The V end lost 0 bases, the J end lost 3 bases, and 11 bases lay between the germline ends. CDR3 nucleotide sequence: TGTGCCAGCAGTGAAGCGAACAGAGCATACTATGGCTACACCTTC. The encoded protein is CASSEANRAYYGYTF.

Points on this clone: The same CDR3 can be traced to other DNA sequences in this sample. Written as DNA, the CDR3 is TGTGCCAGCAGTTCGAACACTGAAGCTTTCTTT. Amino acid sequence: CASSSNTEAFF. This chain uses TRBV27 with TRBJ1-1; no reliable D call. Germline loops: CDR1 MNHEY, CDR2 SMNVEV (reference sequence). The CDR3 runs 11 residues. With 4 bases removed from V and 1 base from J, the gap between germline ends came to 1 base.

CDR3 DNA: TGTGCCAGCAGTTACAAAGCCTTAACTGAAGCTTTCTTT. Residues: CASSYKALTEAFF. The chain employs TRBV6-6 and TRBJ1-1; D is undetermined. Per germline, CDR1 MNHNY and CDR2 SVGAGI (reference sequence). Trimming cost V 2 bases and J 5 bases, with 9 bases left between them. The length of the CDR3 is 13 residues.

This rearrangement joins TRBV2 to TRBJ2-1; 9 positions match TRBD1. CDR3 length equals 13 residues. Germline CDR1 reads SNHLY; CDR2 reads FYNNEI. The V gene end was trimmed by 6 bases and the J gene end by 5 bases; junction bases not matched to a gene: 2. The CDR3 DNA follows: TGTGCCAGCAGAAGGACAGGGGACAATGAGCAGTTCTTC. Protein sequence: CASRRTGDNEQFF.

This sequence joins TRBV5-6 and TRBJ1-1, with D unresolved. Germline V gives CDR1 SGHDT, CDR2 YYEEEE. The CDR3 spans 12 residues. Deletions cut 1 base from V and 6 bases from J, with 7 bases between. The CDR3 protein is CASSLLLAEAFF. CDR3 nucleotides: TGTGCCAGCAGCTTGTTACTCGCTGAAGCTTTCTTT.

The chain is built from TRBV7-9 and TRBJ2-1; TRBD2 matches 8 bases. Germline V gives CDR1 SEHNR, CDR2 FQNEAQ (reference sequence). The CDR3 loop spans 14 amino acids. The J segment lost 7 bases and the V segment lost 7 bases, leaving 9 bases of the junction unmatched. The CDR3 here is CASKGAGVANEQFF. The CDR3 nucleotides are TGTGCCAGCAAAGGAGCGGGAGTGGCAAATGAGCAGTTCTTC.

The CDR3 coding sequence is TGTGCCAGCTCAGGTCACCCGGATCCTTGGGATTCACCCCTCCACTTT. This gives the protein CASSGHPDPWDSPLHF. The chain couples TRBV18 to TRBJ1-6; D unclear. The CDR3 consists of 16 residues. Trimming cost V 5 bases and J 8 bases, with 19 bases left between them. Germline lookup yields CDR1 KGHSH and CDR2 LQKENI.

This clone came up once. The chain has TRBV18 and TRBJ1-1; a possible D gene is TRBD1 (5 bases). Germline CDR1 is KGHSH and CDR2 is LQKENI. Between the trimmed V and J ends, which lost 3 bases and 1 base, there was a span of 9 bases. The CDR3 has 14 amino acids. The CDR3: CASSPGTENTEAFF. CDR3 DNA sequence: TGTGCCAGCTCACCGGGGACGGAGAACACTGAAGCTTTCTTT.

The V gene is TRBV5-1, the J gene TRBJ1-1, with a possible D match to TRBD1 (5 bases). The CDR3 runs 14 residues. The germline V gene has CDR1 SGHRS and CDR2 YFSETQ. V lost 0 bases and J 6 bases, leaving 12 bases between the germline ends. This CDR3 reads CASSLAIGAPEAFF. The CDR3 DNA reads TGCGCCAGCAGCTTGGCCATAGGGGCCCCTGAAGCTTTCTTT.

In the case of this clone: This sample also contains other DNA sequences that code for the same CDR3. The V call is TRBV27, the J call TRBJ1-5; the D is unclear. The CDR3 contains 15 residues. Germline V lookup: CDR1 MNHEY, CDR2 SMNVEV (reference sequence). V was cut by 5 bases and J by 1 base, with 12 bases left in between. CDR3 residues: CASSRQKGSNQPQHF. In nucleotides, the CDR3 is TGTGCCAGCAGTCGGCAAAAAGGGAGCAATCAGCCCCAGCATTTT.

The chain has TRBV20-1 and TRBJ2-3, with a tentative D call TRBD2 (5 bases). V shed 3 bases and J shed 2 bases, with 18 bases lying between them. This CDR3 comprises 16 residues. Germline CDR1 DFQATT, CDR2 SNEGSKA (reference sequence). CDR3 DNA sequence: TGCAGTGCTAGTTTGCAGGCGGGTGCAACCACAGATACGCAGTATTTT. Translation: CSASLQAGATTDTQYF.

This clone appeared once. The chain is built from TRBV4-1 and TRBJ1-1; 11 bases are a match to TRBD1. This CDR3 is built from 16 residues. The germline V gene encodes CDR1 MGHRA and CDR2 YSYEKL. V was clipped by 4 bases and J by 7 bases; unmatched bases: 11. This CDR3 is CASSPGQGASNVEAFF. CDR3 DNA sequence: TGCGCCAGCAGCCCCGGACAGGGGGCTTCGAACGTTGAAGCTTTCTTT.

The rearrangement joins TRBV5-6 to TRBJ2-6; 8 nucleotides line up with TRBD1. The CDR3 has 16 residues. V shed 1 base, J shed 3 bases, and the junction held 3 bases outside the gene matches. Germline V gene data show CDR1 as SGHDT and CDR2 as YYEEEE. DNA for the CDR3: TGTGCCAGCAGCTTGACAGGGGGTGTTGGGGCCAACGTCCTGACTTTC. Translated: CASSLTGGVGANVLTF. The whole variable domain, filled in from reference TRBV5-6 and TRBJ2-6, reads DAGVTQSPTHLIKTRGQQVTLRCSPKSGHDTVSWYQQALGQGPQFIFQYYEEEERQRGNFPDRFSGHQFPNYSSELNVNALLLGDSALYLCASSLTGGVGANVLTFGAGSRLTVL.

J is TRBJ2-1 and V is TRBV24-1, with TRBD2 as a possible D gene (5 bases). This CDR3 is built from 15 residues. Germline assignment: CDR1 KGHDR and CDR2 SFDVKD. Trimming took 4 bases from V and 0 from J, leaving 9 bases between them. The CDR3 sequence: CATSETGSSYNEQFF. The CDR3 nucleotides read TGTGCCACCAGTGAGACGGGGAGCTCCTACAATGAGCAGTTCTTC.

This clone has just a few counts. The chain links TRBV5-5 to TRBJ2-2, with D tentatively TRBD1 or TRBD2 (5 bases each). Germline V CDR1 and CDR2: SGHKS, YYEKEE (reference sequence). This CDR3 region has 14 residues. Trimming shortened V by 3 bases and J by 7 bases, and 13 bases separated the two germline ends. This chain's CDR3 is CASSSGLGIGELFF. In DNA, the CDR3 is TGTGCCAGCAGCTCGGGGCTGGGTATCGGGGAGCTGTTTTTT.

V usage is TRBV5-6 and J usage is TRBJ1-6, with no clear D. This CDR3 is 14 amino acids long. Trimming took off 6 bases at V and 6 bases at J, with 13 bases between the two ends. Germline CDR1 is SGHDT and CDR2 is YYEEEE. CDR3: CASTRHESNSPLHF. The CDR3 DNA reads as TGTGCCAGCACCCGACATGAGAGTAATTCACCCCTCCACTTT. The whole variable domain, remainder taken from reference TRBV5-6 and TRBJ1-6, is DAGVTQSPTHLIKTRGQQVTLRCSPKSGHDTVSWYQQALGQGPQFIFQYYEEEERQRGNFPDRFSGHQFPNYSSELNVNALLLGDSALYLCASTRHESNSPLHFGNGTRLTVT.

The chain employs TRBV3-1 (or the pseudogene TRBV3-2) and TRBJ2-2; D unclear. The CDR3 is 17 residues long. Trimming stripped 4 bases from V and 5 bases from J, with 20 bases between. In germline, CDR1 is LGHDT, CDR2 YNNKEL (reference sequence). The CDR3 DNA reads as TGTGCCAGCAGCCTTCCCTCCCGGGTAGTAGGAACCGGGGAGCTGTTTTTT. Encoded protein: CASSLPSRVVGTGELFF.

The genes are TRBV28 and TRBJ1-1; D ambiguous. Germline V lookup: CDR1 MDHEN, CDR2 SYDVKM. Trimming removed 3 bases from V and 0 bases from J, with 11 bases in between. The CDR3 runs 15 residues. CDR3 in DNA: TGTGCCAGCAGTTTCACCAGAATCATGAACACTGAAGCTTTCTTT. Amino acid sequence: CASSFTRIMNTEAFF.

The sample holds one count of this clone. This chain uses TRBV18 with TRBJ1-1; the D gene is possibly TRBD1 (6 bases). This CDR3 spans 14 amino acids. V was pared by 3 bases and J by 1 base, with 9 bases between. Germline V gene lookup returns CDR1 KGHSH and CDR2 LQKENI. In DNA, the CDR3 is TGTGCCAGCTCACCCTTGACAGGGAACACTGAAGCTTTCTTT. Its translation is CASSPLTGNTEAFF.

The CDR3 region has the DNA TGTGCCAGTAAGAGACCCCTCGGCAGTGAGCAGTTCTTC. As protein: CASKRPLGSEQFF. The chain has TRBV19 and TRBJ2-1, with D uncertain. Trimming pared 7 bases from V and 9 bases from J, leaving 16 bases between. The CDR3 is 13 residues long. The V gene's germline CDR1 is LNHDA and CDR2 SQIVND (reference sequence).